Shown below are 23 T cell receptor beta chains from a single sample sequenced in a study of T-cell reconstitution after alpha-beta-depleted transplantation in children. Library preparation (for TCRbeta) was performed with unique molecular identifiers. TCRdb independently ran MiXCR on the PCR reads; one entry per CDR3 protein. The sample has nearly 550,000 distinct CDR3 sequences; approximately 16% are singletons. The specimen was PBMCs from the stem cell graft donor, collected from the stem cell graft. The receptors derive from a human donor who donated a stem cell graft to a child with acute lymphoblastic leukemia.

This rearrangement joins TRBV20-1 to TRBJ2-1; a weak D match, TRBD2 (7 bases). V was cut by 3 bases and J by 9 bases, with 15 bases left in between. Germline CDR1 and CDR2: DFQATT and SNEGSKA (reference sequence). The CDR3 spans 13 residues. This CDR3 reads CSASRGRAGEQFF. The CDR3 nucleotides are TGCAGTGCTAGTAGGGGGAGGGCTGGTGAGCAGTTCTTC.

This clonotype was detected a few times. This rearrangement joins TRBV29-1 to TRBJ2-2, with D possibly matching TRBD2 (5 bases). The V end was cut by 6 bases, the J end by 4 bases, with 12 bases between. Germline V gives CDR1 SQVTM, CDR2 ANQGSEA. CDR3 length: 13 amino acids. CDR3 DNA sequence: TGCAGCGTGGCCAGCGGCCCCACCGGGGAGCTGTTTTTT. It is translated as CSVASGPTGELFF.

The V gene is TRBV5-6, the J gene TRBJ1-2; D remains unclear. The germline V gene encodes CDR1 SGHDT and CDR2 YYEEEE. V lost 4 bases to trimming and J lost 1 base, with 11 bases between them. CDR3 length equals 14 residues. This chain's CDR3 is CASSPTTDNYGYTF. CDR3 DNA sequence: TGTGCCAGCAGCCCAACCACAGATAACTATGGCTACACCTTC.

The chain has TRBV2 and TRBJ1-5; D not certain. CDR1 and CDR2 (germline): SNHLY, FYNNEI. V lost 3 bases and J lost 3, with 12 bases in between. This CDR3 region has 15 residues. The CDR3, as DNA: TGTGCCAGCAGTGATTCGGGGATGAACAATCAGCCCCAGCATTTT. This translates into CASSDSGMNNQPQHF.

This clonotype was counted ten times or more. V and J are TRBV6-5 and TRBJ2-7; D is unclear. CDR1 and CDR2 from the germline V gene are MNHEY and SVGAGI. The CDR3 consists of 14 residues. Trimming took 0 bases from V and 5 from J, leaving 11 bases between them. The CDR3 DNA sequence: TGTGCCAGCAGTTACTCTGGGCCGAGAAACGAGCAGTACTTC. Protein: CASSYSGPRNEQYF.

V usage is TRBV11-2 and J usage is TRBJ2-1, with TRBD2 identical over 8 bases. Germline CDR1 and CDR2: SGHAT and FQNNGV. CDR3 length: 14 residues. Trimming cost V 2 bases and J 7 bases; bases outside gene matches: 4. The CDR3 DNA follows: TGTGCCAGCAGCTTAAGACTAGCGCCAAATGAGCAGTTCTTC. Translation: CASSLRLAPNEQFF.

The V call is TRBV20-1, the J call TRBJ2-7; D is ambiguous. Germline CDR1 DFQATT, CDR2 SNEGSKA (reference sequence). CDR3 length: 15 residues. V lost 1 base and J 3 bases, leaving 16 bases between the germline ends. The CDR3 is CSARVVSTSNYEQYF. CDR3 nucleotide sequence: TGCAGTGCTAGAGTCGTTAGTACGTCCAACTACGAGCAGTACTTC.

This clonotype came up a few times. The chain is built from TRBV5-1 and TRBJ1-5; D ambiguous. The germline V gene encodes CDR1 SGHRS and CDR2 YFSETQ. Trimming cost V 4 bases and J 1 base, with 15 bases left between them. The CDR3 has 16 residues. The chain's CDR3 is CASSPEGWESNQPQHF. The DNA of the CDR3 is TGCGCCAGCAGCCCCGAGGGATGGGAAAGCAATCAGCCCCAGCATTTT.

The genes are TRBV11-1 and TRBJ2-7; 7 bases map to TRBD1. V was pared by 5 bases and J by 6 bases, with 13 bases of the junction left unmatched. CDR1 and CDR2 (germline): SGHAT, FQDESV (reference sequence). The CDR3 is made up of 15 amino acids. CDR3 loop: CASSDTQGIKSEQYF. CDR3 bases: TGTGCCAGCAGCGATACACAGGGGATCAAGAGCGAGCAGTACTTC.

This clonotype has more than one count but fewer than ten. This chain uses TRBV29-1 with TRBJ2-7; D call uncertain. Trimming left V 4 bases short and J 0 bases short, with 7 bases between. Germline CDR1 SQVTM, CDR2 ANQGSEA. The CDR3 length is 12 residues. CDR3 protein: CSVVWDSYEQYF. CDR3 nucleotide sequence: TGCAGCGTTGTTTGGGACTCCTACGAGCAGTACTTC.

This rearrangement joins TRBV6-6 to TRBJ1-2; D is ambiguous. Germline V CDR1 and CDR2: MNHNY, SVGAGI (reference sequence). The CDR3 runs 12 residues. Trimming pared 4 bases from V and 5 bases from J, leaving 8 bases between. The CDR3 loop is CASSSPPYGYTF. CDR3 in DNA: TGTGCCAGCAGTTCCCCTCCGTATGGCTACACCTTC.

The table lists this clonotype with a few counts. The chain's CDR3 is CASSALRGIYEQYF. CDR3 coding DNA: TGCGCCAGCAGCGCTCTCAGGGGTATCTACGAGCAGTACTTC. The chain links TRBV5-1 to TRBJ2-7, with a tentative D call TRBD1 (6 bases). Germline V gene data show CDR1 as SGHRS and CDR2 as YFSETQ. Deletions cut 4 bases from V and 3 bases from J, with 14 bases between. This CDR3 spans 14 amino acids.

The table lists this clonotype with a few counts. The rearrangement links TRBV5-1 to TRBJ1-2; D perhaps matches TRBD1 (5 bases). The CDR3 is 15 amino acids. Germline loops: CDR1 SGHRS, CDR2 YFSETQ. Deletions cut 3 bases from V and 4 bases from J, with 16 bases between. Here the CDR3 reads CASSWGFGNLYGYTF. For the CDR3, the DNA is TGCGCCAGCAGCTGGGGGTTCGGCAACCTCTATGGCTACACCTTC.

This clonotype was counted many times. This sequence joins TRBV12-3 or TRBV12-4 and TRBJ2-3; D uncertain. V lost 3 bases and J lost 4, with 5 bases in between. The CDR3 is 12 residues long. The CDR3 loop reads CASSFLADTQYF. The CDR3 DNA sequence: TGTGCCAGCAGTTTTCTGGCAGATACGCAGTATTTT.

The chain is built from TRBV2 and TRBJ2-2; D is ambiguous. The CDR3 totals 15 residues. The germline CDR1 and CDR2 sequences are SNHLY and FYNNEI. V gave up 8 bases and J gave up 6 bases, with 19 bases separating them. The CDR3 sequence is CASGPPKQGPGELFF. The DNA for the CDR3 is TGTGCCAGCGGGCCCCCGAAACAAGGGCCCGGGGAGCTGTTTTTT.

This sequence joins TRBV7-2 and TRBJ2-1; 7 positions agree with TRBD2. The V segment lost 1 base and the J segment 7 bases; nucleotides outside the gene matches: 10. This CDR3 has 16 amino acids. Germline assignment: CDR1 SGHTA and CDR2 FQGNSA. CDR3 sequence reads: CASSLVITSEANEQFF. CDR3 sequence (DNA): TGTGCCAGCAGCTTAGTTATTACTAGCGAGGCAAATGAGCAGTTCTTC.

The chain combines TRBV5-1 with TRBJ2-1; unclear D gene. The V and J ends lost 2 bases and 9 bases respectively, with 12 bases between them. Germline CDR1 SGHRS, CDR2 YFSETQ. There are 13 residues in the CDR3. The CDR3 protein is CASSFTRPGEQFF. The CDR3 DNA reads TGCGCCAGCAGCTTCACAAGACCGGGTGAGCAGTTCTTC. The variable domain in full, completed from reference TRBV5-1 and TRBJ2-1, reads KAGVTQTPRYLIKTRGQQVTLSCSPISGHRSVSWYQQTPGQGLQFLFEYFSETQRNKGNFPGRFSGRQFSNSRSEMNVSTLELGDSALYLCASSFTRPGEQFFGPGTRLTVL.

The table lists this clonotype with a few counts. The rearrangement uses TRBV4-1 and TRBJ2-7, with 9 bases fitting TRBD2. With V trimmed by 3 bases and J by 2 bases, 5 bases remained unmatched. CDR1 is MGHRA and CDR2 is YSYEKL in the germline V gene. The CDR3 has 15 amino acids. CDR3 region: CASSHLAGPPYEQYF. CDR3 nucleotides: TGCGCCAGCAGCCACCTAGCGGGGCCACCCTACGAGCAGTACTTC.

J is TRBJ2-6 and V is TRBV3-1, with 8 nucleotides matching TRBD2. From germline, CDR1 is LGHDT and CDR2 YNNKEL (reference sequence). V shed 6 bases, J shed 0 bases, and the junction held 19 bases outside the gene matches. The CDR3 loop spans 21 amino acids. CDR3 sequence (DNA): TGTGCCAGCAGTCTGGGGGTTAGCGGGAATAGTATAGGCTCTGGGGCCAACGTCCTGACTTTC. Amino acids: CASSLGVSGNSIGSGANVLTF.

This clonotype has a handful of counts. V gene TRBV7-9 combines with J gene TRBJ2-5; D possibly corresponds to TRBD2 (6 bases). Between the trimmed V and J ends, which lost 1 base and 0 bases, there was a span of 6 bases. This CDR3 region has 14 residues. Germline V gene data show CDR1 as SEHNR and CDR2 as FQNEAQ (reference sequence). Here the CDR3 DNA reads TGTGCCAGCAGCTTAGTAGCGGACCAAGAGACCCAGTACTTC. Translating it yields CASSLVADQETQYF.

This clonotype was observed a handful of times. The V and J genes are TRBV11-3 and TRBJ2-1, with D tentatively TRBD1 or TRBD2 (5 bases each). The CDR3 contains 13 residues. Germline V gives CDR1 SGHNT, CDR2 YENEEA. V lost 5 bases, J lost 8 bases, and 13 bases lay in between. The CDR3 sequence: CASSPRGVDEQFF. CDR3 coding DNA: TGTGCCAGCAGCCCAAGAGGGGTGGATGAGCAGTTCTTC.

In its sample, this clonotype was seen a few times. The chain joins TRBV12-3 or TRBV12-4 to TRBJ2-5; D possibly corresponds to TRBD2 (5 bases). This CDR3 is 12 amino acids long. Trimming removed 5 bases at V and 9 bases at J, with 13 bases between. CDR3: CASSASAEAQYF. The CDR3 coding sequence is TGTGCCAGCAGTGCCAGCGCGGAGGCCCAGTACTTC.

This clonotype occurred a few times. The genes are TRBV27 and TRBJ2-7; 9 bases fit TRBD1. The V and J ends lost 3 bases and 1 base, in that order; junction bases with no gene match: 4. The CDR3 loop spans 15 amino acids. Germline V CDR1 and CDR2: MNHEY, SMNVEV (reference sequence). DNA for the CDR3: TGTGCCAGCAGTTTTGGTGGGACAGGGTCCTACGAGCAGTACTTC. Translation gives CASSFGGTGSYEQYF.